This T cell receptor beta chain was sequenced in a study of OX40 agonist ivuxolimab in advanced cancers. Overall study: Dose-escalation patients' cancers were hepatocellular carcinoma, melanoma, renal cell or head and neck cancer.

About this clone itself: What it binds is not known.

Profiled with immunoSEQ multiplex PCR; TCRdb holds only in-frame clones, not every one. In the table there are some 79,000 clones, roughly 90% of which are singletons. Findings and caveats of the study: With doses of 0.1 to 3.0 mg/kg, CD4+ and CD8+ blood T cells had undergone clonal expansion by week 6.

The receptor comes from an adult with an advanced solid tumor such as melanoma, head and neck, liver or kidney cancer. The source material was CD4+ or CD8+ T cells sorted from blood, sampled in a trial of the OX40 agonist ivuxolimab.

CDR3 DNA sequence: TGTGCCAGCACCCCCGGAACTAGCGAGGAGACCCAGTACTTC. Translation gives CASTPGTSEETQYF. The V gene is TRBV7-9, the J gene TRBJ2-5; 7 positions match TRBD2. Germline values: CDR1 SEHNR, CDR2 FQNEAQ (reference sequence). The CDR3 spans 14 residues. The V gene end was trimmed by 7 bases and the J gene end by 5 bases; junction bases not matched to a gene: 10. Variable domain in full (rest from reference TRBV7-9 and TRBJ2-5): DTGVSQNPRHKITKRGQNVTFRCDPISEHNRLYWYRQTLGQGPEFLTYFQNEAQLEKSRLLSDRFSAERPKGSFSTLEIQRTEQGDSAMYLCASTPGTSEETQYFGPGTRLLVL.